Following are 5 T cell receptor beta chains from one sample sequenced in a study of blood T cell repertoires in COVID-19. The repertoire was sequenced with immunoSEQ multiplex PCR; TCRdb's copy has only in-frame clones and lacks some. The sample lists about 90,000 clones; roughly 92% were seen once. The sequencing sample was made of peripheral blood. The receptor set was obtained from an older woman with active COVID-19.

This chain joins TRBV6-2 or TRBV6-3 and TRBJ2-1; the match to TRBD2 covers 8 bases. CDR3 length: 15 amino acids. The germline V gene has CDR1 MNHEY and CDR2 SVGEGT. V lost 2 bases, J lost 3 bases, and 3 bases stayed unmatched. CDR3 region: CASSYLAGGYNEQFF. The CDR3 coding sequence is TGTGCCAGCAGTTACCTTGCGGGGGGCTACAATGAGCAGTTCTTC.

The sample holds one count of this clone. In DNA, the CDR3 is TGTGCCAGCAGTTCGACTACGGCCTACGAGCAGTACTTC. It specifies CASSSTTAYEQYF. The chain carries TRBV5-6 and TRBJ2-7, with D possibly matching TRBD2 (5 bases). Germline V CDR1 and CDR2: SGHDT, YYEEEE. The CDR3 spans 13 residues. Trimming shortened V by 5 bases and J by 2 bases, and 11 bases separated the two germline ends. Full variable domain (remainder filled in from reference TRBV5-6 and TRBJ2-7): DAGVTQSPTHLIKTRGQQVTLRCSPKSGHDTVSWYQQALGQGPQFIFQYYEEEERQRGNFPDRFSGHQFPNYSSELNVNALLLGDSALYLCASSSTTAYEQYFGPGTRLTVT.

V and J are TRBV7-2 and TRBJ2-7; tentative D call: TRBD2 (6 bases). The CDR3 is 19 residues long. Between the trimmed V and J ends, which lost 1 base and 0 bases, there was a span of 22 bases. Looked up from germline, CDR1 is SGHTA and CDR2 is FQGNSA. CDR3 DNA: TGTGCCAGCAGCTTAGTAGCGTTCGGTAGCGGACGGAGCTCCTACGAGCAGTACTTC. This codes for CASSLVAFGSGRSSYEQYF.

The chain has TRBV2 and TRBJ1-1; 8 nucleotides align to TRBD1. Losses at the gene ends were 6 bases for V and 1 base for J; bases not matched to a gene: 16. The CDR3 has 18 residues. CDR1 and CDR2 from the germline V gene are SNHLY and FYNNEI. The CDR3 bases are TGTGCCAGCAGCGATCCCCTCAATCTACAGGGGGGGAACACTGAAGCTTTCTTT. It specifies CASSDPLNLQGGNTEAFF. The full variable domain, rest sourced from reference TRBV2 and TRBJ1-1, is EPEVTQTPSHQVTQMGQEVILRCVPISNHLYFYWYRQILGQKVEFLVSFYNNEISEKSEIFDDQFSVERPDGSNFTLKIRSTKLEDSAMYFCASSDPLNLQGGNTEAFFGQGTRLTVV.

CDR3 residues: CASSFEHAATNEKLFF. For the CDR3, the DNA is TGTGCCAGCAGCTTTGAACACGCCGCCACTAATGAAAAACTGTTTTTT. The gene calls are TRBV7-4 and TRBJ1-4; D not resolved. Germline V gene lookup returns CDR1 SGHVT and CDR2 SQSDAQ. The V gene lost 3 bases and the J gene lost 2 bases, with 13 bases spanning the gap. This CDR3 spans 16 amino acids.